This T cell receptor beta chain was identified during a study of T cells in Graves' hyperthyroidism and ophthalmopathy. Study conclusions and caveats: Blood also contained most expanded thyroid clonotypes above 0.001.

Authors of the study amplified TCR beta CDR3 regions from RNA transcripts. First-round RT-PCR targeting the TCR CDR3 was performed with the HTBI primer set. TCRdb re-called the multiplex PCR reads through MiXCR, storing one row per CDR3 protein. The table has about 510,000 distinct CDR3 sequences, around 13% seen once. The CDR3 length is 15 residues. Germline-derived CDR1 and CDR2 are GTSNPN and SVGIG (reference sequence). The trim removed 7 bases at V and 1 base at J, leaving 6 bases unmatched. The sample holds a few counts of this clonotype. Its antigen is unidentified. This TCR came from a middle-aged woman with Graves' hyperthyroidism. The chain combines TRBV30 with TRBJ2-6; TRBD1 agrees at 8 bases. Sequencing was performed on blood. The CDR3 region is CALDRERSGANVLTF. In DNA, the CDR3 is TGTGCCTTGGACAGGGAAAGGTCTGGGGCCAACGTCCTGACTTTC.